Sequencing of this T cell receptor (beta chain) was carried out in a study of CD8 T cells in ankylosing spondylitis. The CDR3 is 15 amino acids. V lost 1 base and J lost 5, with 11 bases in between. CDR1 is SGHTA and CDR2 is FQGNSA in the germline V gene. MiXCR, run by TCRdb on the 5' RACE reads, gives a single entry per CDR3 protein. The sample lists under 250,000 distinct CDR3 sequences, roughly 32% seen once, with around 4.4% in the top ten. This clonotype was seen at least ten times. The sequenced sample was blood, either unsorted or a sorted T cell fraction (not recorded which). The receptor comes from a male donor with ankylosing spondylitis or in good health (not recorded which). The chain carries TRBV7-2 and TRBJ2-2, with D possibly TRBD2 on 5 matching bases. The CDR3 is CASSLDGKRTGELFF. The CDR3 region has the DNA TGTGCCAGCAGCTTAGACGGGAAGCGGACCGGGGAGCTGTTTTTT. Filled out from reference TRBV7-2 and TRBJ2-2, the complete variable domain reads GAGVSQSPSNKVTEKGKDVELRCDPISGHTALYWYRQSLGQGLEFLIYFQGNSAPDKSGLPSDRFSAERTGGSVSTLTIQRTQQEDSAVYLCASSLDGKRTGELFFGEGSRLTVL.